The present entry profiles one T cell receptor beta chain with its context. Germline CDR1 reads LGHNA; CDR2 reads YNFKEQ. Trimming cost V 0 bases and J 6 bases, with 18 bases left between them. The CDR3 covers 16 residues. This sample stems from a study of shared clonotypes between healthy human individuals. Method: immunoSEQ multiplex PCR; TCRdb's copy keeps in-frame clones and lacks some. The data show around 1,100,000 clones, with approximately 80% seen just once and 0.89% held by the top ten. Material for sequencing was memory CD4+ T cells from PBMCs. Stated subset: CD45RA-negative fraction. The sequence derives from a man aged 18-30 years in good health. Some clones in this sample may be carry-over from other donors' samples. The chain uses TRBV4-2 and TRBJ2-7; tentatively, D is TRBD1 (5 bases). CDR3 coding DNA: TGTGCCAGCAGCCAAGATATTTGGGCCAGGGAAGGCGAGCAGTACTTC. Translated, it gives CASSQDIWAREGEQYF.